This TCR beta chain was identified during a study of human T cells and chemical hapten exposure. About the research overall: Patients were given diphenylcyclopropenone on the scalp weekly across the approximately 25-week study.

What the library attached to individual cDNA molecules were unique molecular identifiers. MiXCR, applied by TCRdb to the RACE reads, yields one record per CDR3 protein. Of about 380,000 distinct CDR3 sequences in the sample, approximately 5.1% were seen once. Noted time point: pre-sensitization, week 0. Treatment meaning: therapeutic diphenylcyclopropenone sensitization with weekly scalp DPC. Samples of blood were obtained prior to the application of each patch test. The CDR3 length is 14 residues. The germline gives CDR1 SQVTM, CDR2 ANQGSEA. After removal of 5 bases from V and 4 bases from J, the junction contained 10 bases not matched to a gene. Findings of the study overall: No alteration of TCRs above 1 in 1000 frequency was seen with DPC sensitization.

In its sample, this clonotype was seen a few times. Its antigen is unidentified. The J gene is TRBJ1-2, the V gene TRBV29-1, with TRBD1 matching 7 bases. This TCR derives from a woman aged 50 to 60 with alopecia areata. Some clones in this sample may be carry-over from other donors' samples. The sample consisted of whole blood, taken in connection with sensitization to the hapten diphenylcyclopropenone (DPC). The CDR3 here is CSVQQKTGVYGYTF. In nucleotides, the CDR3 is TGCAGCGTTCAACAAAAAACAGGGGTCTATGGCTACACCTTC.